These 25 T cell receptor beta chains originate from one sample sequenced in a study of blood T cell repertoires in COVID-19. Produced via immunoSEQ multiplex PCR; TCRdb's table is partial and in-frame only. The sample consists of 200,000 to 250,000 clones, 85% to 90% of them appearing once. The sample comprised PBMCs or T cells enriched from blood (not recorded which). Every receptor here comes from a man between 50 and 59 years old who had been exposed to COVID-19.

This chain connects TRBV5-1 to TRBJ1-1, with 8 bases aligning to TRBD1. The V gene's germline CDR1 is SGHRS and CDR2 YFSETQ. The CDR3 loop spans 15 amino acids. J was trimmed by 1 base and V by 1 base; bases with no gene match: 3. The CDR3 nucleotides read TGCGCCAGCAGCTTGAGACAGGGGACGAACACTGAAGCTTTCTTT. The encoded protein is CASSLRQGTNTEAFF.

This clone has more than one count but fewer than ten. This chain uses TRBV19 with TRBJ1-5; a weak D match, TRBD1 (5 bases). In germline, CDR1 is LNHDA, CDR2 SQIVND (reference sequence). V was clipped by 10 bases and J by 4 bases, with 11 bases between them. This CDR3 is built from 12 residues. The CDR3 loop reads CATWGLNQPQHF. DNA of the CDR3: TGTGCCACCTGGGGCCTGAATCAGCCCCAGCATTTT.

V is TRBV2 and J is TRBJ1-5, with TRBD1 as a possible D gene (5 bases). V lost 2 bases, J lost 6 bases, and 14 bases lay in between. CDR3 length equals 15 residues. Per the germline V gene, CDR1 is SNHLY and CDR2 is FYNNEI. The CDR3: CASSELRGEGQPQHF. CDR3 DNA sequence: TGTGCCAGCAGTGAACTTCGGGGGGAAGGTCAGCCCCAGCATTTT.

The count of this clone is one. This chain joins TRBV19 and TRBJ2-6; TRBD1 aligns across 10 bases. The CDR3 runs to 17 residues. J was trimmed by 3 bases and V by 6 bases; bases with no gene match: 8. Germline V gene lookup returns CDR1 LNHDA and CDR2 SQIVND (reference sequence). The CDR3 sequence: CASRTGQGLSGANVLTF. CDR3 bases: TGTGCCAGTAGAACGGGACAGGGGTTGAGTGGGGCCAACGTCCTGACTTTC.

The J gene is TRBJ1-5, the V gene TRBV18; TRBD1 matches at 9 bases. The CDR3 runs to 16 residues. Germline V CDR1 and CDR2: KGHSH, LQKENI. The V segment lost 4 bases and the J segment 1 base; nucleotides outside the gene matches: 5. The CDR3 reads CASSLGQGGSNQPQHF. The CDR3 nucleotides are TGTGCCAGCTCACTGGGACAGGGAGGGAGCAATCAGCCCCAGCATTTT. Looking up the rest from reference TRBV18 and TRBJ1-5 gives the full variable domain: NAGVMQNPRHLVRRRGQEARLRCSPMKGHSHVYWYRQLPEEGLKFMVYLQKENIIDESGMPKERFSAEFPKEGPSILRIQQVVRGDSAAYFCASSLGQGGSNQPQHFGDGTRLSIL.

The CDR3 sequence: CASSFGLAYEQYV. In DNA form, the CDR3 reads TGTGCCAGCAGTTTCGGGCTAGCGTACGAGCAGTACGTC. The V and J genes are TRBV28 and TRBJ2-7; maybe TRBD2 (6 bases). Germline assignment: CDR1 MDHEN and CDR2 SYDVKM. The CDR3 loop spans 13 amino acids. V lost 3 bases, J lost 4 bases, and 10 bases lay in between.

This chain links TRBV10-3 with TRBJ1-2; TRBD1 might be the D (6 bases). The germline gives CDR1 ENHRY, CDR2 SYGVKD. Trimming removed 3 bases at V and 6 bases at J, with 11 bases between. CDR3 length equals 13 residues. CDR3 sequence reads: CAISDQGRDGYTF. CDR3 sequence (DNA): TGTGCCATCAGTGATCAGGGGCGCGATGGCTACACCTTC.

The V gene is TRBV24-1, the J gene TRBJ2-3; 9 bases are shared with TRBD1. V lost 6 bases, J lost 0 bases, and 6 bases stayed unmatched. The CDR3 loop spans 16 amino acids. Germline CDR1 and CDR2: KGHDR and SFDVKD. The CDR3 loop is CATSSPGQGSTDTQYF. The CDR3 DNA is TGTGCCACCAGTTCCCCGGGACAGGGAAGCACAGATACGCAGTATTTT.

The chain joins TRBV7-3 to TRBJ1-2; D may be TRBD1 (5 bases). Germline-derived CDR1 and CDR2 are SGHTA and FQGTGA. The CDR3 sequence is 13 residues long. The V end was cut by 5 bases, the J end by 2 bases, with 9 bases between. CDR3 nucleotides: TGTGCCAGCAGCCCTGACAGCAACTATGGCTACACCTTC. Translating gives CASSPDSNYGYTF.

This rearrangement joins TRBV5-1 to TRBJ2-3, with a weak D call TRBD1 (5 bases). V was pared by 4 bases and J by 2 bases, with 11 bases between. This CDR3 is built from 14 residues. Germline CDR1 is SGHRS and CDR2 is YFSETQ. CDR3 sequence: CASSQQTATDTQYF. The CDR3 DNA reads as TGCGCCAGCAGCCAACAGACAGCCACAGATACGCAGTATTTT.

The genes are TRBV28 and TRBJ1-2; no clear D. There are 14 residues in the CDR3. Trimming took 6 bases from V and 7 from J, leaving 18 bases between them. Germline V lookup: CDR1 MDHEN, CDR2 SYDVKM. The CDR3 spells CASRYSSSAGGYTF. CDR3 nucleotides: TGTGCCAGCAGATACTCCTCGAGTGCCGGTGGCTACACCTTC.

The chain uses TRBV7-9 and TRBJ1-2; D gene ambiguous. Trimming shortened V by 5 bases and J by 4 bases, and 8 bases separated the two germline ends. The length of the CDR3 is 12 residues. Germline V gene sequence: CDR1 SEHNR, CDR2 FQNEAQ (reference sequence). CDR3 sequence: CASSLGGYGYTF. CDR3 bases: TGTGCCAGCAGCCTAGGCGGCTATGGCTACACCTTC. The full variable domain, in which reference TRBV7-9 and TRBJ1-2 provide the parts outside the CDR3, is DTGVSQNPRHKITKRGQNVTFRCDPISEHNRLYWYRQTLGQGPEFLTYFQNEAQLEKSRLLSDRFSAERPKGSFSTLEIQRTEQGDSAMYLCASSLGGYGYTFGSGTRLTVV.

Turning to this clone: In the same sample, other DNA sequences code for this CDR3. The CDR3: CASSSSGSSTDTQYF. The CDR3, as DNA: TGCGCCAGCAGCTCGAGCGGCTCTAGCACAGATACGCAGTATTTT. J is TRBJ2-3 and V is TRBV5-1; tentative D call: TRBD2 (5 bases). In germline, CDR1 is SGHRS, CDR2 YFSETQ. V was trimmed by 3 bases and J by 0 bases, leaving 11 bases between them. This CDR3 is built from 15 residues.

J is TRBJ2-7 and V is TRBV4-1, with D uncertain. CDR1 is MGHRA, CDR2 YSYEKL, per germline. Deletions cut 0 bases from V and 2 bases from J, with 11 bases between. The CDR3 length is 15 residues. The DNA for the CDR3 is TGCGCCAGCAGCCAAGATTTTATTAGCCCCTACGAGCAGTACTTC. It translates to CASSQDFISPYEQYF.

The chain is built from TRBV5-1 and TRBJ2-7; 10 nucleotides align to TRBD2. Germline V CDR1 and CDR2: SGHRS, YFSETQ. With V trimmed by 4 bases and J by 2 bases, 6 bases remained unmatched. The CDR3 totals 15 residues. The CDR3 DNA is TGCGCCAGCAGCCCTACCGGGACTAGCGCCTACGAGCAGTACTTC. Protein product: CASSPTGTSAYEQYF.

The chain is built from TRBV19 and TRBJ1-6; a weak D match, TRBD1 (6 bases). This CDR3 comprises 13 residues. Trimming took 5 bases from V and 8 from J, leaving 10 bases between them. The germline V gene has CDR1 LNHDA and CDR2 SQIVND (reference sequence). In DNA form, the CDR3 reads TGTGCCAGTAGTTGGGGGCTATATTCACCCCTCCACTTT. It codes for CASSWGLYSPLHF.

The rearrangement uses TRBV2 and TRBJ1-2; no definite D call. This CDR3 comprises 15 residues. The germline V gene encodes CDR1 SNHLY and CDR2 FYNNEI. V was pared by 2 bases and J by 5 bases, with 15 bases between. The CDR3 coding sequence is TGTGCCAGCAGTGAAACTGAGGGTGACTATTATGGCTACACCTTC. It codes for CASSETEGDYYGYTF.

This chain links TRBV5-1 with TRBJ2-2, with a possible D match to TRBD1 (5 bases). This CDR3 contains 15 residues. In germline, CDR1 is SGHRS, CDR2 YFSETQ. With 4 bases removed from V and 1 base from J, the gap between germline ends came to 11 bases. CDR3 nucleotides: TGCGCCAGCAGCGGTAACAGGATGAACACCGGGGAGCTGTTTTTT. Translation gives CASSGNRMNTGELFF.

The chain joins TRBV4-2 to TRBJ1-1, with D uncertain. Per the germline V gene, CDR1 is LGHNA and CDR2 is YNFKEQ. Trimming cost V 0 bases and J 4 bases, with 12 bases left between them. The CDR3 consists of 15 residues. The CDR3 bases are TGTGCCAGCAGCCAAGACCTATGGGGAGGCACTGAAGCTTTCTTT. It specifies CASSQDLWGGTEAFF.

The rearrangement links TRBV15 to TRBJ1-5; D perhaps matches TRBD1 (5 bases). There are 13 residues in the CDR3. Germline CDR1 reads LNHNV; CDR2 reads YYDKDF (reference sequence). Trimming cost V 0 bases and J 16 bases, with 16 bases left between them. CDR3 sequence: CATSRDFRGVPHF. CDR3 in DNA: TGTGCCACCAGCAGAGATTTTAGGGGTGTCCCCCATTTT. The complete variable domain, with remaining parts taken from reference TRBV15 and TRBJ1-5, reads DAMVIQNPRYQVTQFGKPVTLSCSQTLNHNVMYWYQQKSSQAPKLLFHYYDKDFNNEADTPDNFQSRRPNTSFCFLDIRSPGLGDTAMYLCATSRDFRGVPHFGDGTRLSIL.

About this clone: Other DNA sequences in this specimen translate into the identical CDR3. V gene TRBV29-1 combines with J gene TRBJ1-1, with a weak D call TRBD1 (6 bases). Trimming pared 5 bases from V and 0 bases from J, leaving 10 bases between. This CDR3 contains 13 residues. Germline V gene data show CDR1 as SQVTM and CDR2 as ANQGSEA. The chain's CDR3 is CSVRGRLNTEAFF. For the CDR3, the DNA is TGCAGCGTTAGGGGGAGACTGAACACTGAAGCTTTCTTT.

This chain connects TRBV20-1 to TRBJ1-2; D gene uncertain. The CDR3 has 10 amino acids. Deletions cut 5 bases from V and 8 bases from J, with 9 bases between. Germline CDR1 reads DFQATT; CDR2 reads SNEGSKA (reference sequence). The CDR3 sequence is CSADWWGYTF. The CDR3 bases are TGCAGTGCTGACTGGTGGGGCTACACCTTC.

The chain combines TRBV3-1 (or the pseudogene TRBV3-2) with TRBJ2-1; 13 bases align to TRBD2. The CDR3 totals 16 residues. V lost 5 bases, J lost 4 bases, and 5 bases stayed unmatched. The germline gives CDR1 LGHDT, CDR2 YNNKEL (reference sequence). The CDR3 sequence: CASSYGLAGVYNEQFF. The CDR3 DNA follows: TGTGCCAGCAGCTACGGACTAGCGGGAGTGTACAATGAGCAGTTCTTC.

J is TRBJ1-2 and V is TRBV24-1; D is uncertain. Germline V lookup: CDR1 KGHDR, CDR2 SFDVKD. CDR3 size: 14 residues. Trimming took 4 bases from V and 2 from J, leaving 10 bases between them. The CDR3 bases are TGTGCCACCAGTGACTCCAGGTTCAACTATGGCTACACCTTC. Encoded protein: CATSDSRFNYGYTF.

In nucleotides, the CDR3 is TGTGCCAGCAATAAACAAGAAAGCTACGAGCAGTACGTC. Translation gives CASNKQESYEQYV. This rearrangement joins TRBV27 to TRBJ2-7; D uncertain. CDR3 length: 13 amino acids. Germline lookup yields CDR1 MNHEY and CDR2 SMNVEV (reference sequence). Trimming left V 7 bases short and J 3 bases short, with 13 bases between.